This T cell receptor (beta chain) originates from a study of beta chain features in type 1 diabetes. Expressed TCRB transcripts were sequenced because the entire RNA isolate underwent reverse transcription. Profiling relied on immunoSEQ multiplex PCR, and the TCRdb table lists in-frame clones only, not all of them. This table holds 150,000 to 190,000 clones, about 9.3% found once. General study findings and limits: Shorter TCRB CDR3s, moderately but significantly so, marked every one of the four CD4+ subsets in Type 1 diabetes patients.

A note on this clone: What it recognizes is unknown. Its ends do not fully match the called genes, so a read error is possible.

CDR3 length: 24 residues. A single heparinised blood sample, averaging approximately 0.12 L, was obtained per donor. Staining for CD45RO/CCR7/CD25/CD127/CD95/CD27 allowed sorting of CD4+ naive, central memory, regulatory and stem cell-like memory cells. The clonotype comes from a man younger than 45 with type 1 diabetes. The genes are TRBV23-1 and TRBJ2-7; a possible D gene is TRBD2 (6 bases). TRBV23-1 has ORF status, its function being uncertain. Sequences were obtained from central memory CD4+ T cells from blood. The CDR3, as DNA: TGCGCCAGCAGTCATCGGGCCCCTCGGCCCGGGGGTCCTTCCATCCCGGAACCCTCCGACGAGCAGTACTTC. Translated: CASSHRAPRPGGPSIPEPSDEQYF.